What follows are 20 T cell receptor beta chains derived from one specimen sequenced in a study of radiotherapy plus CTLA-4 blockade in lung cancer. Measured with immunoSEQ multiplex PCR; TCRdb has only the in-frame clones, and not every one. The repertoire holds tens of thousands of clones, with about 86% as singletons. The specimen comprised peripheral blood, sampled from a patient treated with radiotherapy plus ipilimumab. These receptors were taken from a human donor with non-small cell lung cancer whose response to radiotherapy plus ipilimumab could not be evaluated.

The rearrangement joins TRBV7-2 to TRBJ1-6; D unresolved. This CDR3 is 17 amino acids long. The V gene lost 7 bases and the J gene lost 9 bases, with 25 bases spanning the gap. Germline values: CDR1 SGHTA, CDR2 FQGNSA. CDR3: CASTLEATGIGSSPLHF. The CDR3 nucleotides are TGTGCCAGCACCCTAGAGGCCACCGGGATAGGGAGTTCACCCCTCCACTTT. The full variable domain, with the rest looked up from reference TRBV7-2 and TRBJ1-6, is GAGVSQSPSNKVTEKGKDVELRCDPISGHTALYWYRQSLGQGLEFLIYFQGNSAPDKSGLPSDRFSAERTGGSVSTLTIQRTQQEDSAVYLCASTLEATGIGSSPLHFGNGTRLTVT.

The chain is built from TRBV7-2 and TRBJ1-5; 10 bases are shared with TRBD1. Trimming cost V 5 bases and J 7 bases; bases outside gene matches: 8. The CDR3 covers 15 residues. Germline assignment: CDR1 SGHTA and CDR2 FQGNSA. CDR3 sequence reads: CASSPHGQGDQPQHF. CDR3 coding DNA: TGTGCCAGCAGCCCCCACGGACAGGGGGACCAGCCCCAGCATTTT.

The V and J genes are TRBV18 and TRBJ2-7, with 12 bases that match TRBD1. Unmatched junction bases numbered 7, after V lost 3 bases and J lost 1 base. Germline V gene sequence: CDR1 KGHSH, CDR2 LQKENI. This CDR3 contains 17 residues. The CDR3 loop reads CASSPFVGQGASYEQYF. The CDR3 bases are TGTGCCAGCTCACCTTTTGTGGGACAGGGGGCTTCCTACGAGCAGTACTTC. Drawing the rest from reference TRBV18 and TRBJ2-7, the complete variable domain is NAGVMQNPRHLVRRRGQEARLRCSPMKGHSHVYWYRQLPEEGLKFMVYLQKENIIDESGMPKERFSAEFPKEGPSILRIQQVVRGDSAAYFCASSPFVGQGASYEQYFGPGTRLTVT.

DNA for the CDR3: TGTGCCAGCAGACCCGGGACAGCCAAATGGGGCTACACCTTC. This gives the protein CASRPGTAKWGYTF. V is TRBV28 and J is TRBJ1-2; 7 nucleotides align to TRBD1. The CDR3 length is 14 residues. V lost 6 bases, J lost 8 bases, and 12 bases stayed unmatched. Germline CDR1 MDHEN, CDR2 SYDVKM.

The gene calls are TRBV9 and TRBJ2-2; TRBD2 matches 7 bases. J lost 5 bases, V lost 0 bases, and 7 bases had no gene match. Germline V CDR1 and CDR2: SGDLS, YYNGEE. The CDR3 contains 16 residues. CDR3 sequence (DNA): TGTGCCAGCAGCGTAGGACCGGGAGCGGGGACCGGGGAGCTGTTTTTT. This encodes CASSVGPGAGTGELFF. The full variable domain, its missing parts supplied by reference TRBV9 and TRBJ2-2, is DSGVTQTPKHLITATGQRVTLRCSPRSGDLSVYWYQQSLDQGLQFLIQYYNGEERAKGNILERFSAQQFPDLHSELNLSSLELGDSALYFCASSVGPGAGTGELFFGEGSRLTVL.

Worth noting for this clone: One junction end does not reproduce the germline sequence, and a read error may be involved. The chain links TRBV7-7 to TRBJ2-5, with 15 positions matching TRBD2. Germline V CDR1 and CDR2: SSHAT, FNYEAQ (reference sequence). CDR3 length equals 16 residues. The CDR3 loop reads CASSPGLAGGGETQYF. The CDR3 bases are TGTGCTAGCAGCCCGGGACTAGCGGGAGGTGGAGAGACCCAGTACTTC. The entire variable domain, with the rest obtained from reference TRBV7-7 and TRBJ2-5, is as follows: GAGVSQSPRYKVTKRGQDVTLRCDPISSHATLYWYQQALGQGPEFLTYFNYEAQPDKSGLPSDRFSAERPEGSISTLTIQRTEQRDSAMYRCASSPGLAGGGETQYFGPGTRLLVL.

The V call is TRBV4-3, the J call TRBJ2-3; D unresolved. This CDR3 comprises 15 residues. Between the trimmed V and J ends, which lost 0 bases and 0 bases, there was a span of 7 bases. Germline CDR1 is LGHNA and CDR2 is YSLEER. The chain's CDR3 is CASSQEGRSTDTQYF. CDR3 in DNA: TGCGCCAGCAGCCAAGAAGGCAGGAGCACAGATACGCAGTATTTT.

This chain connects TRBV28 to TRBJ2-3, with D possibly being TRBD2 (6 bases). V lost 5 bases to trimming and J lost 5 bases, with 14 bases between them. Germline-derived CDR1 and CDR2 are MDHEN and SYDVKM. This CDR3 contains 14 residues. CDR3 protein: CASSPGGRGDTQYF. The CDR3 nucleotides are TGTGCCAGCAGTCCAGGAGGGAGAGGAGATACGCAGTATTTT.

This sequence joins TRBV5-1 and TRBJ1-5; D remains ambiguous. V was trimmed by 4 bases and J by 8 bases, leaving 13 bases between them. Germline V gene sequence: CDR1 SGHRS, CDR2 YFSETQ. The CDR3 consists of 13 residues. The CDR3 nucleotides read TGCGCCAGCAGCCCCACCGGGAAGGAGCCCCAGCATTTT. Amino acid sequence: CASSPTGKEPQHF.

The rearrangement joins TRBV29-1 to TRBJ2-7; 8 nucleotides match TRBD2. Germline CDR1 SQVTM, CDR2 ANQGSEA. The V and J ends lost 6 bases and 2 bases, in that order; junction bases with no gene match: 9. The CDR3 totals 14 residues. The chain's CDR3 is CSVAGLELTYEQYF. The CDR3, as DNA: TGCAGCGTCGCGGGACTAGAGCTGACCTACGAGCAGTACTTC.

This rearrangement joins TRBV4-1 to TRBJ2-1; D remains unclear. CDR1 is MGHRA and CDR2 is YSYEKL in the germline V gene. The germline V and J ends were trimmed by 4 bases and 0 bases, with 10 bases remaining between them. The CDR3 has 15 residues. The CDR3 nucleotides are TGCGCCAGCAGCCCTAGGCCCAGCTCCTACAATGAGCAGTTCTTC. This codes for CASSPRPSSYNEQFF.

This clone was counted a single time. The chain employs TRBV4-1 and TRBJ2-5; TRBD2 might be the D (6 bases). The V gene's germline CDR1 is MGHRA and CDR2 YSYEKL. V lost 1 base and J lost 2, with 11 bases in between. CDR3 length: 15 residues. CDR3 nucleotides: TGCGCCAGCAGCCAAGGGACGGGAGCTCAAGAGACCCAGTACTTC. Translation: CASSQGTGAQETQYF.

This clone was observed once. The V and J genes are TRBV7-9 and TRBJ1-3, with unresolved D. Germline values: CDR1 SEHNR, CDR2 FQNEAQ (reference sequence). The CDR3 loop spans 18 amino acids. V lost 1 base and J 4 bases, leaving 20 bases between the germline ends. CDR3 bases: TGTGCCAGCAGCTTAGGCGGGCTGGCTATCGTTTCCGGAAACACCATATATTTT. Amino acids: CASSLGGLAIVSGNTIYF.

J is TRBJ2-5 and V is TRBV11-2; tentative D call: TRBD2 (5 bases). The germline V gene has CDR1 SGHAT and CDR2 FQNNGV. Trimming stripped 5 bases from V and 5 bases from J, with 12 bases between. This CDR3 comprises 13 residues. The DNA for the CDR3 is TGTGCCAGCAGCAAAATCGGGGTGGAGACCCAGTACTTC. Encoded protein: CASSKIGVETQYF. The whole variable domain, remainder taken from reference TRBV11-2 and TRBJ2-5, is EAGVAQSPRYKIIEKRQSVAFWCNPISGHATLYWYQQILGQGPKLLIQFQNNGVVDDSQLPKDRFSAERLKGVDSTLKIQPAKLEDSAVYLCASSKIGVETQYFGPGTRLLVL.

The V gene is TRBV10-1, the J gene TRBJ2-2; 7 bases are shared with TRBD1. In germline, CDR1 is WNHNN, CDR2 SYGVQD (reference sequence). Trimming at V came to 6 bases and at J to 4 bases, leaving 2 bases not matched to a gene. The CDR3 contains 13 residues. This CDR3 reads CASRRDSTGELFF. CDR3 sequence (DNA): TGCGCCAGCAGAAGGGACAGCACCGGGGAGCTGTTTTTT.

The chain employs TRBV4-1 and TRBJ2-7, with TRBD1 matching 8 bases. The CDR3 loop spans 15 amino acids. Germline CDR1 MGHRA, CDR2 YSYEKL. Trimming took 3 bases from V and 5 from J; bases not matched to a gene: 9. CDR3 DNA sequence: TGCGCCAGCAGCCACGACAGGACAGGGTTCGACGAGCAGTACTTC. Residues: CASSHDRTGFDEQYF.

V usage is TRBV10-3 and J usage is TRBJ1-2; 11 nucleotides match TRBD1. Germline V gives CDR1 ENHRY, CDR2 SYGVKD. The CDR3 contains 12 residues. Trimming at V came to 8 bases and at J to 8 bases, leaving 4 bases not matched to a gene. The CDR3 bases are TGTGCCATCCAGGGACAGGGGGGCGGCTACACCTTC. Translation gives CAIQGQGGGYTF.

V gene TRBV7-9 combines with J gene TRBJ2-5, with TRBD2 identical over 8 bases. CDR1 is SEHNR, CDR2 FQNEAQ, per germline (reference sequence). The CDR3 is made up of 13 amino acids. With V trimmed by 8 bases and J by 1 base, 3 bases remained unmatched. The CDR3 coding sequence is TGTGCCAGCGTCGCGGGGGGCCAAGAGACCCAGTACTTC. Translating gives CASVAGGQETQYF.

This chain links TRBV28 with TRBJ2-1; 9 bases are a match to TRBD2. J lost 1 base, V lost 10 bases, and 11 bases had no gene match. The CDR3 spans 16 residues. Germline loops: CDR1 MDHEN, CDR2 SYDVKM. The CDR3 loop is CAIRAPSGKSYNEQFF. The CDR3 DNA reads as TGTGCCATAAGGGCTCCTAGCGGGAAATCCTACAATGAGCAGTTCTTC.

The chain couples TRBV7-9 to TRBJ1-5; D ambiguous. The V end was cut by 2 bases, the J end by 5 bases, with 10 bases between. This CDR3 region has 14 residues. From germline, CDR1 is SEHNR and CDR2 FQNEAQ (reference sequence). CDR3 protein: CASSLSGNYQPQHF. CDR3 nucleotides: TGTGCCAGCAGCTTAAGCGGGAACTATCAGCCCCAGCATTTT.